These 32 T cell receptor beta chains were sequenced from one sample in a study of T cell responses to AZD1222 COVID-19 vaccine. Profiled with immunoSEQ multiplex PCR; TCRdb holds only in-frame clones, not every one. The table records 100,000 to 150,000 clones, around 89% of them present only once. The specimen comprised peripheral blood, sampled on day 0 of AZD1222 vaccination. These receptor sequences come from an adult in good health.

V and J are TRBV6-5 and TRBJ2-7, with a tentative D call TRBD1 (6 bases). V was pared by 0 bases and J by 1 base, with 10 bases between. The CDR3 has 15 amino acids. CDR1 and CDR2 (germline): MNHEY, SVGAGI. The CDR3 coding sequence is TGTGCCAGCAGTTACTCGCACAGGGTTTCCTACGAGCAGTACTTC. Amino acid sequence: CASSYSHRVSYEQYF.

This chain connects TRBV14 to TRBJ2-7, with TRBD1 identical over 7 bases. The CDR3 extends over 15 amino acids. CDR1 SGHDN and CDR2 FVKESK come from the germline V gene. Losses at the gene ends were 4 bases for V and 1 base for J; bases not matched to a gene: 7. The CDR3 bases are TGTGCCAGCAGCCCCGGGACAGCAATGTCCTACGAGCAGTACTTC. Protein product: CASSPGTAMSYEQYF.

The J gene is TRBJ2-5, the V gene TRBV28, with a weak D call TRBD1 (6 bases). The V gene's germline CDR1 is MDHEN and CDR2 SYDVKM. This CDR3 spans 19 amino acids. Trimming left V 1 base short and J 1 base short, with 22 bases between. CDR3 coding DNA: TGTGCCAGCAGTTTATCCGGGACCGGGACAAGGAGATTCCAAGAGACCCAGTACTTC. Encoded protein: CASSLSGTGTRRFQETQYF. Using reference TRBV28 and TRBJ2-5 for the parts outside the CDR3, the full variable domain is DVKVTQSSRYLVKRTGEKVFLECVQDMDHENMFWYRQDPGLGLRLIYFSYDVKMKEKGDIPEGYSVSREKKERFSLILESASTNQTSMYLCASSLSGTGTRRFQETQYFGPGTRLLVL.

This clone occurred once. V gene TRBV27 combines with J gene TRBJ2-7, with no clear D. The V end was cut by 3 bases, the J end by 4 bases, with 10 bases between. The CDR3 sequence is 13 residues long. The V gene's germline CDR1 is MNHEY and CDR2 SMNVEV (reference sequence). The DNA for the CDR3 is TGTGCCAGCAGTTTGGGCCTAATATACGAGCAGTACTTC. Encoded protein: CASSLGLIYEQYF.

The gene calls are TRBV7-2 and TRBJ1-2; D gene uncertain. Germline assignment: CDR1 SGHTA and CDR2 FQGNSA. V lost 5 bases and J 8 bases, leaving 12 bases between the germline ends. The CDR3 totals 12 residues. CDR3 in DNA: TGTGCCAGCAGCGATAAGGGAAGCGGCTACACCTTC. The encoded protein is CASSDKGSGYTF. Supplemented by reference TRBV7-2 and TRBJ1-2, the full variable domain reads GAGVSQSPSNKVTEKGKDVELRCDPISGHTALYWYRQSLGQGLEFLIYFQGNSAPDKSGLPSDRFSAERTGGSVSTLTIQRTQQEDSAVYLCASSDKGSGYTFGSGTRLTVV.

The chain carries TRBV6-5 and TRBJ1-1; tentative D call: TRBD1 (6 bases). Germline V gene data show CDR1 as MNHEY and CDR2 as SVGAGI. The V end was cut by 4 bases, the J end by 6 bases, with 15 bases between. CDR3 length: 14 amino acids. CDR3 nucleotide sequence: TGTGCCAGCAGTTTTGGGGGGGCGCAGCCTGAAGCTTTCTTT. Translation: CASSFGGAQPEAFF.

The rearrangement links TRBV24-1 to TRBJ2-7; D is ambiguous. Germline lookup yields CDR1 KGHDR and CDR2 SFDVKD. The V end was cut by 4 bases, the J end by 7 bases, with 10 bases between. CDR3 length: 12 residues. In DNA, the CDR3 is TGTGCCACCAGTGACCCGAATTGGGAGCAGTACTTC. This encodes CATSDPNWEQYF.

The chain has TRBV19 and TRBJ2-7; D might be TRBD1 or TRBD2, each matching 5 bases. CDR1 is LNHDA, CDR2 SQIVND, per germline (reference sequence). Between the trimmed V and J ends, which lost 5 bases and 0 bases, there was a span of 14 bases. This CDR3 spans 15 amino acids. In nucleotides, the CDR3 is TGTGCCAGTAGTTTTGGGGCTGGGAGCTCCTACGAGCAGTACTTC. Its translation: CASSFGAGSSYEQYF.

The rearrangement uses TRBV5-8 and TRBJ1-5; D remains unclear. CDR3 length: 13 residues. The germline V gene has CDR1 SGHTS and CDR2 YDEGEE. V was clipped by 0 bases and J by 4 bases, with 5 bases between them. The CDR3 spells CASSLGVNQPQHF. The CDR3 bases are TGTGCCAGCAGCTTGGGTGTGAATCAGCCCCAGCATTTT.

The chain employs TRBV27 and TRBJ1-2, with 9 bases matching TRBD1. The germline V gene encodes CDR1 MNHEY and CDR2 SMNVEV (reference sequence). CDR3 length: 14 amino acids. After removal of 10 bases from V and 6 bases from J, the junction contained 12 bases not matched to a gene. CDR3 amino acids: CANRGRTGPHGYTF. DNA of the CDR3: TGTGCCAACAGGGGGCGGACAGGCCCCCATGGCTACACCTTC.

This chain uses TRBV11-2 with TRBJ1-2, with 8 bases lining up with TRBD1. Germline CDR1 reads SGHAT; CDR2 reads FQNNGV. The CDR3 length is 15 residues. The V gene end was trimmed by 4 bases and the J gene end by 6 bases; junction bases not matched to a gene: 10. The DNA for the CDR3 is TGTGCCAGCAGCTCGCTTGGACAGGGCGCGCATGGCTACACCTTC. It is translated as CASSSLGQGAHGYTF.

This clone came up once. This chain uses TRBV3-1 (or the pseudogene TRBV3-2) with TRBJ2-7, with 11 bases lining up with TRBD1. V lost 0 bases, J lost 5 bases, and 6 bases stayed unmatched. This CDR3 has 16 amino acids. Germline V gene sequence: CDR1 LGHDT, CDR2 YNNKEL (reference sequence). CDR3 amino acids: CASSQDLGQGAHEQYF. CDR3 nucleotide sequence: TGTGCCAGCAGCCAAGATCTAGGACAGGGGGCCCACGAGCAGTACTTC.

This rearrangement joins TRBV24-1 to TRBJ2-7, with TRBD1 identical over 10 bases. Losses at the gene ends were 7 bases for V and 3 bases for J; bases not matched to a gene: 8. Germline V CDR1 and CDR2: KGHDR, SFDVKD. CDR3 length: 15 residues. CDR3 DNA sequence: TGTGCCACCAGCTCCCCCGGGACAGGGGTCTACGAGCAGTACTTC. It is translated as CATSSPGTGVYEQYF.

CDR3 in DNA: TGTGCCAGCAGCGGACCCGGGACAGGGAAAGCCGAAAAACTGTTTTTT. Encoded protein: CASSGPGTGKAEKLFF. The rearrangement joins TRBV5-5 to TRBJ1-4; 9 bases align to TRBD1. Germline lookup yields CDR1 SGHKS and CDR2 YYEKEE (reference sequence). CDR3 length equals 16 residues. J lost 8 bases, V lost 4 bases, and 12 bases had no gene match.

In regard to this clone: This CDR3 is also generated by other DNA sequences in the sample. This sequence joins TRBV9 and TRBJ2-7; no clear D gene. There are 11 residues in the CDR3. CDR1 and CDR2 (germline): SGDLS, YYNGEE. Trimming stripped 0 bases from V and 4 bases from J, with 2 bases between. CDR3 sequence: CASSVGYEQYF. DNA for the CDR3: TGTGCCAGCAGCGTAGGATACGAGCAGTACTTC. Drawing the rest from reference TRBV9 and TRBJ2-7, the complete variable domain is DSGVTQTPKHLITATGQRVTLRCSPRSGDLSVYWYQQSLDQGLQFLIQYYNGEERAKGNILERFSAQQFPDLHSELNLSSLELGDSALYFCASSVGYEQYFGPGTRLTVT.

The DNA of the CDR3 is TGCGCCAGCAGCCAAGAATGGGTCGAGTCGGGCAGGAGAAAAGAGACCCAGTACTTC. Its protein product is CASSQEWVESGRRKETQYF. V and J are TRBV4-1 and TRBJ2-5; no definite D call. The germline CDR1 and CDR2 sequences are MGHRA and YSYEKL. This CDR3 comprises 19 residues. Trimming removed 0 bases from V and 3 bases from J, with 23 bases in between.

The chain uses TRBV9 and TRBJ2-2; 7 nucleotides align to TRBD2. The CDR3 is made up of 15 amino acids. Germline-derived CDR1 and CDR2 are SGDLS and YYNGEE. The trim removed 1 base at V and 7 bases at J, leaving 7 bases unmatched. For the CDR3, the DNA is TGTGCCAGCAGCGTACGACTAGCAAGCATCGGGGAGCTGTTTTTT. This translates into CASSVRLASIGELFF.

The V call is TRBV19, the J call TRBJ1-3; D is possibly TRBD1 (5 bases). In germline, CDR1 is LNHDA, CDR2 SQIVND (reference sequence). CDR3 length equals 14 residues. Trimming stripped 4 bases from V and 9 bases from J, with 16 bases between. This CDR3 is CASSTPRDRFTIYF. CDR3 in DNA: TGTGCCAGTAGTACCCCCCGCGACAGATTCACCATATATTTT.

This clone was recorded a few times. The V gene is TRBV15, the J gene TRBJ1-3; D uncertain. The V gene lost 3 bases and the J gene lost 0 bases, with 12 bases spanning the gap. Germline V gene sequence: CDR1 LNHNV, CDR2 YYDKDF (reference sequence). The CDR3 sequence is 16 residues long. CDR3 nucleotides: TGTGCCACCAGCAGGGAAAAAAGCATCTCTGGAAACACCATATATTTT. Translated, it gives CATSREKSISGNTIYF.

The chain combines TRBV24-1 with TRBJ2-5; 7 nucleotides line up with TRBD1. This CDR3 region has 16 residues. V lost 3 bases, J lost 2 bases, and 8 bases stayed unmatched. Germline lookup yields CDR1 KGHDR and CDR2 SFDVKD. The CDR3 region is CATSDDWARGQETQYF. The CDR3 DNA sequence: TGTGCCACCAGTGATGACTGGGCCAGGGGGCAAGAGACCCAGTACTTC.

The J gene is TRBJ1-3, the V gene TRBV6-5; perhaps TRBD1 as D (6 bases). The V gene lost 2 bases and the J gene lost 4 bases, with 12 bases spanning the gap. The CDR3 runs to 15 residues. Germline V gives CDR1 MNHEY, CDR2 SVGAGI. The CDR3 region is CASSYVGASGNTIYF. In DNA form, the CDR3 reads TGTGCCAGCAGTTACGTGGGGGCCTCGGGAAACACCATATATTTT.

This chain links TRBV11-3 with TRBJ2-7; D unclear. Germline V gives CDR1 SGHNT, CDR2 YENEEA. V lost 0 bases and J lost 1, with 4 bases in between. The CDR3 runs to 13 residues. The CDR3 DNA sequence: TGTGCCAGCAGCTTAGACATTTCCTACGAGCAGTACTTC. This encodes CASSLDISYEQYF. Full variable domain (outside the CDR3, taken from reference TRBV11-3 and TRBJ2-7): EAGVVQSPRYKIIEKKQPVAFWCNPISGHNTLYWYLQNLGQGPELLIRYENEEAVDDSQLPKDRFSAERLKGVDSTLKIQPAELGDSAVYLCASSLDISYEQYFGPGTRLTVT.

The V call is TRBV21-1, the J call TRBJ2-7; TRBD1, the table's D call, was not compared with the DNA. TRBV21-1 constitutes a pseudogene. The CDR3 extends over 13 amino acids. CDR3 sequence reads: CASTAGGLGEQYF. DNA for the CDR3: TGTGCCAGCACCGCAGGGGGATTGGGCGAGCAGTACTTC.

The rearrangement links TRBV5-6 to TRBJ2-7, with no clear D. The CDR3 runs 13 residues. Trimming shortened V by 4 bases and J by 2 bases, and 10 bases separated the two germline ends. The germline gives CDR1 SGHDT, CDR2 YYEEEE. CDR3 sequence (DNA): TGTGCCAGCAGCCTACCCGAACCCTACGAGCAGTACTTC. It encodes CASSLPEPYEQYF.

The gene calls are TRBV6-4 and TRBJ1-1; D not resolved. Trimming removed 3 bases at V and 2 bases at J, with 7 bases between. The germline V gene has CDR1 MRHNA and CDR2 SNTAGT. The CDR3 covers 13 residues. In nucleotides, the CDR3 is TGTGCCAGCAGTGATGGGATTAACACTGAAGCTTTCTTT. Protein: CASSDGINTEAFF.

The V and J genes are TRBV10-2 and TRBJ2-7; 8 positions agree with TRBD2. Unmatched junction bases numbered 11, after V lost 3 bases and J lost 7 bases. Per germline, CDR1 WSHSY and CDR2 SAAADI. CDR3 size: 15 residues. The CDR3 protein is CASSDGAGEAEEQYF. For the CDR3, the DNA is TGCGCCAGCAGTGACGGAGCGGGAGAGGCGGAGGAGCAGTACTTC.

The V call is TRBV27, the J call TRBJ2-7; TRBD2 agrees at 13 bases. Germline CDR1 MNHEY, CDR2 SMNVEV (reference sequence). This CDR3 is 17 amino acids long. V shed 7 bases and J 2 bases; nucleotides not matched to a gene: 11. The CDR3 is CASTRTSGRRRAYEQYF. For the CDR3, the DNA is TGTGCCAGCACCCGGACTAGCGGGAGAAGAAGGGCCTACGAGCAGTACTTC.

The gene calls are TRBV28 and TRBJ2-7, with D unclear. In germline, CDR1 is MDHEN, CDR2 SYDVKM. This CDR3 contains 11 residues. The V end lost 2 bases, the J end lost 6 bases, and 5 bases lay between the germline ends. CDR3 residues: CASSLRVEQYF. The DNA for the CDR3 is TGTGCCAGCAGTTTACGGGTCGAGCAGTACTTC.

CDR3 bases: TGTGCCACCAGCGGGGATAACTATGGCTACACCTTC. It yields the protein CATSGDNYGYTF. The chain has TRBV15 and TRBJ1-2; D is uncertain. This CDR3 comprises 12 residues. Trimming removed 5 bases from V and 1 base from J, with 5 bases in between. Germline lookup yields CDR1 LNHNV and CDR2 YYDKDF (reference sequence).

This chain uses TRBV12-3 or TRBV12-4 with TRBJ2-1; no firm D call. V dropped 1 base and J dropped 11 bases, with 9 bases sitting between them. The CDR3 consists of 12 residues. The CDR3 loop reads CASSLGRRQQFF. Written as DNA, the CDR3 is TGTGCCAGCAGTTTAGGACGGCGGCAGCAGTTCTTC.

The chain recombines TRBV28 with TRBJ1-5; TRBD1 might be the D (6 bases). The CDR3 extends over 15 amino acids. The V and J ends lost 7 bases and 6 bases respectively, with 19 bases between them. Germline assignment: CDR1 MDHEN and CDR2 SYDVKM. In nucleotides, the CDR3 is TGTGCCAGCAAATTTGGGGGCTTAAAGCGTCAGCCCCAGCATTTT. It encodes CASKFGGLKRQPQHF.

This clone was observed once. The genes are TRBV6-6 and TRBJ2-5; D is ambiguous. Trimming took off 5 bases at V and 1 base at J, with 5 bases between the two ends. Germline-derived CDR1 and CDR2 are MNHNY and SVGAGI (reference sequence). This CDR3 contains 12 residues. The CDR3 spells CASSNIQETQYF. The CDR3 DNA sequence: TGTGCCAGCAGTAACATCCAAGAGACCCAGTACTTC.